A single sample is the source of the 10 T cell receptor beta chains below, sequenced in a study of blood T cell repertoires in COVID-19. The table came from immunoSEQ multiplex PCR; TCRdb's copy has only in-frame clones and leaves some out. The sample contains about 410,000 clones, roughly 85% of which appear only once. Specimen: peripheral blood. All receptors come from a woman younger than 45 with active or convalescent COVID-19.

J is TRBJ1-2 and V is TRBV7-8; the match to TRBD1 covers 7 bases. The CDR3 covers 16 residues. V gave up 5 bases and J gave up 1 base; unmatched junction bases: 10. Germline V gene sequence: CDR1 SGHVS, CDR2 FQNEAQ. CDR3 sequence reads: CASSPRDRTINYGYTF. For the CDR3, the DNA is TGTGCCAGCAGCCCCCGGGACAGAACGATTAACTATGGCTACACCTTC.

The chain recombines TRBV2 with TRBJ2-2; 9 bases line up with TRBD2. The CDR3 has 16 residues. In germline, CDR1 is SNHLY, CDR2 FYNNEI. J was trimmed by 4 bases and V by 4 bases; bases with no gene match: 7. Here the CDR3 DNA reads TGTGCCAGCAGTGCATCTAGCGGGGCCTTCACCGGGGAGCTGTTTTTT. Protein product: CASSASSGAFTGELFF. Full variable domain (outside the CDR3, taken from reference TRBV2 and TRBJ2-2): EPEVTQTPSHQVTQMGQEVILRCVPISNHLYFYWYRQILGQKVEFLVSFYNNEISEKSEIFDDQFSVERPDGSNFTLKIRSTKLEDSAMYFCASSASSGAFTGELFFGEGSRLTVL.

In regard to this clone: The same CDR3 also results from other DNA sequences found in this sample. V gene TRBV10-2 combines with J gene TRBJ1-5; possible D gene TRBD1, 5 bases. This CDR3 spans 13 amino acids. Trimming cost V 3 bases and J 4 bases, with 7 bases left between them. In germline, CDR1 is WSHSY, CDR2 SAAADI. This CDR3 is CASSDGGNQPQHF. The CDR3 coding sequence is TGCGCCAGCAGTGATGGGGGGAATCAGCCCCAGCATTTT.

This chain joins TRBV9 and TRBJ1-3; D unclear. The CDR3 totals 14 residues. The germline V gene encodes CDR1 SGDLS and CDR2 YYNGEE. Deletions cut 5 bases from V and 0 bases from J, with 9 bases between. CDR3 loop: CASRETSSGNTIYF. CDR3 bases: TGTGCCAGCAGAGAAACAAGCTCTGGAAACACCATATATTTT.

The rearrangement links TRBV18 to TRBJ1-1; D not resolved. Germline V lookup: CDR1 KGHSH, CDR2 LQKENI. CDR3 size: 14 residues. V was trimmed by 3 bases and J by 0 bases, leaving 8 bases between them. CDR3 nucleotide sequence: TGTGCCAGCTCACCCGGAGGGTTGAACACTGAAGCTTTCTTT. Its translation: CASSPGGLNTEAFF.

The CDR3 DNA reads as TGTGCCAGCAGTCGGGACTTAACAAAAGAGACCCAGTACTTC. Translated: CASSRDLTKETQYF. The chain is built from TRBV6-5 and TRBJ2-5; D perhaps matches TRBD2 (6 bases). This CDR3 region has 14 residues. Trimming stripped 5 bases from V and 3 bases from J, with 13 bases between. The V gene's germline CDR1 is MNHEY and CDR2 SVGAGI.

The chain uses TRBV5-1 and TRBJ2-7; D perhaps matches TRBD2 (5 bases). CDR1 is SGHRS and CDR2 is YFSETQ in the germline V gene. The CDR3 sequence is 13 residues long. Trimming took 4 bases from V and 7 from J, leaving 15 bases between them. The CDR3 region has the DNA TGCGCCAGCAGCGGGTCCGGGCCGGGGGAGCAGTACTTC. Its protein is CASSGSGPGEQYF.

The J gene is TRBJ1-2, the V gene TRBV27, with D unresolved. V lost 0 bases, J lost 5 bases, and 13 bases lay in between. The length of the CDR3 is 15 residues. Germline CDR1 and CDR2: MNHEY and SMNVEV (reference sequence). The CDR3 protein is CASSLSRGLRYGYTF. In DNA, the CDR3 is TGTGCCAGCAGTTTATCGAGAGGGCTTAGGTATGGCTACACCTTC.

This rearrangement joins TRBV5-1 to TRBJ1-2; 8 nucleotides align to TRBD1. The CDR3 contains 15 residues. Looked up from germline, CDR1 is SGHRS and CDR2 is YFSETQ. The V gene end was trimmed by 1 base and the J gene end by 6 bases; junction bases not matched to a gene: 8. As DNA, the CDR3 is TGCGCCAGCAGCTTGTTAACAGGGGGGAAGGATGGCTACACCTTC. Translating it yields CASSLLTGGKDGYTF.

This chain joins TRBV11-1 and TRBJ2-6; D is perhaps TRBD2 (6 bases). Germline lookup yields CDR1 SGHAT and CDR2 FQDESV (reference sequence). This CDR3 comprises 14 residues. V lost 5 bases and J 3 bases, leaving 8 bases between the germline ends. This CDR3 reads CASSRGLGANVLTF. The CDR3 region has the DNA TGTGCCAGCAGCAGGGGACTTGGGGCCAACGTCCTGACTTTC.